Listed below are T cell receptor beta chains from one sample, sequenced in a study of T cells in tuberculosis. Profiling relied on immunoSEQ multiplex PCR, and the TCRdb table lists in-frame clones only, not all of them. The repertoire includes some 34,000 clones, about 90% of them detected once, and 7% to 9% sits in the top ten. Material: PBMCs. Receptor source: a donor between 10 and 35 years old with latent tuberculosis or without tuberculosis infection. Some clones in this sample may be carry-over from other donors' samples. Both conserved end residues are part of each CDR3. A D gene is named only where the DNA matches it firmly. Some rows have no size entry. The others give once, few or many, or a class for an expanded clone.

CDR3nt	CDR3aa	j_gene	v_gene	abundance	d_gene
TGTGCCAGCAGTGAGTCAACAGGGGAGATTCTGGATGAAGCTTTCTTT	CASSESTGEILDEAFF	TRBJ1-1	TRBV25-1	.	TRBD1
TGTGCCAGCAGCCCCGGGACACGTGAAAAACTGTTTTTT	CASSPGTREKLFF	TRBJ1-4	TRBV6-5	.	.
TGTGCCAGCCGCGGACAGGGGAACTCTGGAAACACCATATATTTT	CASRGQGNSGNTIYF	TRBJ1-3	TRBV2	.	TRBD1
TGTGCCAGCAGCGTAGGAGGGACAGGGCTAGCCGAGCAGTACTTC	CASSVGGTGLAEQYF	TRBJ2-7	TRBV9	.	TRBD1
TGTGCCAGCAACGACAGAAACTACAATGAGCAGTTCTTC	CASNDRNYNEQFF	TRBJ2-1	TRBV6-5	.	.
TGTGCCAGCAGCTGGAGGACTAGCGGGACCCTCTCCTACAATGAGCAGTTCTTC	CASSWRTSGTLSYNEQFF	TRBJ2-1	TRBV7-2	once	TRBD2
TGTGCCAGCGGCGGCGGGAGCTCCTACGAGCAGTACTTC	CASGGGSSYEQYF	TRBJ2-7	TRBV27	.	TRBD2
TGTGCCAGCAGCTACCAGGGTTATGAGCAGTTCTTC	CASSYQGYEQFF	TRBJ2-1	TRBV13	.	.
TGTGCCAGTAGTATCGCGGGAGGCCCCTACAATGAGCAGTTCTTC	CASSIAGGPYNEQFF	TRBJ2-1	TRBV19	.	TRBD2
TGTGCCAGCAGTCCGTGGGACAGTCCGCACACCATATATTTT	CASSPWDSPHTIYF	TRBJ1-3	TRBV25-1	.	TRBD1
TGCGCCAGCAGCTTGGGACCAACCCCAGGAGCTTTCTTT	CASSLGPTPGAFF	TRBJ1-1	TRBV5-1	.	.
TGTGCCAGCAGCTCCCCCAGGCCCACTGGAAACACCATATATTTT	CASSSPRPTGNTIYF	TRBJ1-3	TRBV7-9	.	.
TGTGCCAGCAGCGTACTCCCACAGGGACAGTACGAGCAGTACTTC	CASSVLPQGQYEQYF	TRBJ2-7	TRBV9	.	TRBD1
TGTGCCAGCAGGATACAGGGGGACGGGAACACTGAAGCTTTCTTT	CASRIQGDGNTEAFF	TRBJ1-1	TRBV2	.	TRBD1
TGTGCCAGCAGTCCCCTAGCGGGAGGTGCAGATACGCAGTATTTT	CASSPLAGGADTQYF	TRBJ2-3	TRBV28	.	TRBD2